These 12 T cell receptor beta chains originate from one sample sequenced in a study of cytomegalovirus exposure and HLA in healthy donors. The PCR contained 60 Vbeta and 13 Jbeta primers. Measured with immunoSEQ multiplex PCR; TCRdb has only the in-frame clones, and not every one. The sample consists of around 180,000 clones, around 84% of them appearing once. Specimen: PBMCs. All receptors come from a girl aged 2 to 10 in good health and CMV-seropositive.

CDR3 bases: TGTGCCAGCAGTCCTATGGACACCTTAAACTCCTACGAGCAGTACTTC. Amino acids: CASSPMDTLNSYEQYF. V gene TRBV28 combines with J gene TRBJ2-7; D possibly corresponds to TRBD1 (5 bases). Looked up from germline, CDR1 is MDHEN and CDR2 is SYDVKM. The CDR3 runs to 16 residues. The V end was cut by 5 bases, the J end by 0 bases, with 17 bases between. The full variable domain, with the rest looked up from reference TRBV28 and TRBJ2-7, is DVKVTQSSRYLVKRTGEKVFLECVQDMDHENMFWYRQDPGLGLRLIYFSYDVKMKEKGDIPEGYSVSREKKERFSLILESASTNQTSMYLCASSPMDTLNSYEQYFGPGTRLTVT.

This clone came up once. This chain links TRBV5-4 with TRBJ2-7, with D maybe TRBD2 (6 bases). The V end was cut by 6 bases, the J end by 8 bases, with 18 bases between. The CDR3 has 13 residues. Per germline, CDR1 SGHNT and CDR2 YYREEE (reference sequence). CDR3 region: CASIYQGEEKQYF. The CDR3, as DNA: TGTGCCAGCATCTATCAAGGGGAGGAGAAGCAGTACTTC.

The chain uses TRBV25-1 and TRBJ2-1; the match to TRBD2 covers 10 bases. Germline V lookup: CDR1 MGHDK, CDR2 SYGVNS. The CDR3 runs to 14 residues. The trim removed 5 bases at V and 7 bases at J, leaving 5 bases unmatched. This CDR3 reads CASSRAGGPNEQFF. CDR3 nucleotide sequence: TGTGCCAGCAGTCGAGCGGGAGGGCCGAATGAGCAGTTCTTC. The variable domain in full, completed from reference TRBV25-1 and TRBJ2-1, reads EADIYQTPRYLVIGTGKKITLECSQTMGHDKMYWYQQDPGMELHLIHYSYGVNSTEKGDLSSESTVSRIRTEHFPLTLESARPSHTSQYLCASSRAGGPNEQFFGPGTRLTVL.

The J gene is TRBJ1-1, the V gene TRBV6-1; D is ambiguous. V was cut by 4 bases and J by 5 bases, with 11 bases left in between. The germline V gene has CDR1 MNHNS and CDR2 SASEGT. This CDR3 spans 13 amino acids. CDR3 loop: CASSASMGTEAFF. The CDR3 nucleotides are TGTGCCAGCAGTGCTAGCATGGGGACTGAAGCTTTCTTT.

This clone was found a few times. The V gene is TRBV30, the J gene TRBJ1-1; D perhaps matches TRBD1 (6 bases). The CDR3 is 10 residues long. Germline V lookup: CDR1 GTSNPN, CDR2 SVGIG (reference sequence). Trimming shortened V by 7 bases and J by 8 bases, and 11 bases separated the two germline ends. DNA of the CDR3: TGTGCCTCGGACAGCCGCGAAGCTTTCTTT. Translated: CASDSREAFF.

The chain recombines TRBV6-5 with TRBJ1-1; 9 bases align to TRBD1. The ends lost 8 bases at V and 3 bases at J; junction bases unmatched: 4. The length of the CDR3 is 13 residues. The V gene's germline CDR1 is MNHEY and CDR2 SVGAGI. The CDR3 sequence: CASYRGLDTEAFF. DNA of the CDR3: TGTGCCAGCTACAGGGGGCTGGACACTGAAGCTTTCTTT.

The CDR3 DNA sequence: TGTGCCAGCAGCCCGTCCGGAGTCCTCTATGGCTACACCTTC. Translated, it gives CASSPSGVLYGYTF. The rearrangement joins TRBV7-8 to TRBJ1-2, with D unresolved. CDR3 length: 14 amino acids. Germline V CDR1 and CDR2: SGHVS, FQNEAQ. Trimming took 5 bases from V and 4 from J, leaving 14 bases between them. Full variable domain (missing parts from reference TRBV7-8 and TRBJ1-2): GAGVSQSPRYKVAKRGQDVALRCDPISGHVSLFWYQQALGQGPEFLTYFQNEAQLDKSGLPSDRFFAERPEGSVSTLKIQRTQQEDSAVYLCASSPSGVLYGYTFGSGTRLTVV.

The chain links TRBV2 to TRBJ2-5; 7 nucleotides align to TRBD1. The J call may not be correct, given that the DNA end is closer to TRBJ2-7. The CDR3 runs 14 residues. Germline V gives CDR1 SNHLY, CDR2 FYNNEI. CDR3: CACKGARTSGEQYF. CDR3 coding DNA: TGTGCCTGCAAGGGGGCGCGGACGTCGGGCGAGCAGTACTTC.

This chain links TRBV14 with TRBJ2-7; D perhaps matches TRBD2 (6 bases). Trimming shortened V by 6 bases and J by 6 bases, and 12 bases separated the two germline ends. From germline, CDR1 is SGHDN and CDR2 FVKESK. This CDR3 is 12 amino acids long. The CDR3 DNA reads as TGTGCCAGCAGTCTCGGAGGGGTCGAGCAGTACTTC. Residues: CASSLGGVEQYF.

This clone was detected only a few times. The rearrangement joins TRBV5-6 to TRBJ1-6; no clear D gene. The length of the CDR3 is 15 residues. Germline lookup yields CDR1 SGHDT and CDR2 YYEEEE. V gave up 4 bases and J gave up 8 bases, with 16 bases separating them. CDR3 coding DNA: TGTGCCAGCAGCACCATGACAATGCCCTATTCACCCCTCCACTTT. Translated, it gives CASSTMTMPYSPLHF. The entire variable domain, with the rest obtained from reference TRBV5-6 and TRBJ1-6, is as follows: DAGVTQSPTHLIKTRGQQVTLRCSPKSGHDTVSWYQQALGQGPQFIFQYYEEEERQRGNFPDRFSGHQFPNYSSELNVNALLLGDSALYLCASSTMTMPYSPLHFGNGTRLTVT.

This chain connects TRBV12-5 to TRBJ1-6; a weak D match, TRBD1 (5 bases). Germline V lookup: CDR1 LGHNT, CDR2 FRNRAP. The length of the CDR3 is 15 residues. V lost 0 bases and J lost 10, with 13 bases in between. The CDR3 nucleotides are TGTGCTAGTGGTTTGGTACTTGGACATGTCTCACCCCTCCACTTT. It encodes CASGLVLGHVSPLHF.

The CDR3 here is CSVGAGGDGYTF. In DNA, the CDR3 is TGCAGCGTTGGAGCAGGGGGCGATGGCTACACCTTC. This chain joins TRBV29-1 and TRBJ1-2; 8 positions agree with TRBD1. CDR3 length: 12 amino acids. The V segment lost 4 bases and the J segment 6 bases; nucleotides outside the gene matches: 4. Germline CDR1 and CDR2: SQVTM and ANQGSEA.